The 2 T cell receptor beta chains reported below all come from one sample, sequenced in a study of cytomegalovirus exposure and HLA in healthy donors. Both 60 Vbeta primers and 13 Jbeta primers went into the PCR. Repertoires were generated with immunoSEQ multiplex PCR, while TCRdb's copy carries only in-frame clones and drops some. The data contain about 130,000 clones, 80% of them singletons. Source material: PBMCs. The receptor set was obtained from a woman aged 40 to 50 in good health and CMV-seronegative.

This chain uses TRBV2 with TRBJ2-1; 12 bases match TRBD2. Germline V gene lookup returns CDR1 SNHLY and CDR2 FYNNEI. Trimming removed 4 bases from V and 9 bases from J; junction bases left unmatched: 4. The CDR3 loop spans 14 amino acids. The CDR3 bases are TGTGCCAGCAGTGTAATGGGACTAGCGGGTGAGCAGTTCTTC. It specifies CASSVMGLAGEQFF. Looking up the rest from reference TRBV2 and TRBJ2-1 gives the full variable domain: EPEVTQTPSHQVTQMGQEVILRCVPISNHLYFYWYRQILGQKVEFLVSFYNNEISEKSEIFDDQFSVERPDGSNFTLKIRSTKLEDSAMYFCASSVMGLAGEQFFGPGTRLTVL.

V and J are TRBV27 and TRBJ2-1; D possibly corresponds to TRBD2 (5 bases). The CDR3 is 16 amino acids. V was pared by 6 bases and J by 5 bases, with 20 bases between. Germline CDR1 and CDR2: MNHEY and SMNVEV (reference sequence). The CDR3 loop reads CASRKRTRPPDNEQFF. For the CDR3, the DNA is TGTGCCAGCAGAAAGCGGACCCGCCCCCCCGACAATGAGCAGTTCTTC.